A selection of T cell receptor beta chains follows, all from one sample in a study of blood T cell repertoires in COVID-19. The table came from immunoSEQ multiplex PCR; TCRdb's copy has only in-frame clones and leaves some out. Among around 130,000 clones listed, more than 75% were seen once. Source material: peripheral blood. These TCRs come from a woman aged 45-60 years with acute or convalescent COVID-19. Each CDR3 is given with its conserved first and last residue. D genes are given only for firm matches. Size tells how often a clone was seen (once, few, many) or the class of an expanded clone, and some rows leave it out.

CDR3	DNA	length	V	J	D	size
CASSQATGVDSPLHF	TGTGCCAGCAGCCAAGCGACAGGGGTAGATTCACCCCTCCACTTT	15	TRBV3-1/TRBV3-2	TRBJ1-6	TRBD1	NA
CASSGTGYQPQHF	TGTGCCAGCAGCGGGACAGGTTATCAGCCCCAGCATTTT	13	TRBV9	TRBJ1-5	TRBD1	NA
CASSFDRGRRSHTEAFF	TGTGCCAGCAGCTTTGACAGGGGGCGGAGATCGCACACTGAAGCTTTCTTT	17	TRBV11-2	TRBJ1-1	TRBD1	NA
CASSPGTSVSFNEQFF	TGTGCCAGCTCCCCCGGGACTAGCGTCTCCTTTAATGAGCAGTTCTTC	16	TRBV18	TRBJ2-1	TRBD2	NA
CASSLTVAVFVF	TGTGCCAGCAGCTTAACAGTTGCAGTCTTTGTCTTC	12	TRBV7-9	TRBJ1-2	NA	NA
CASSLRQKRVNSPLHF	TGTGCCAGCAGCCTAAGACAGAAGAGAGTTAATTCACCCCTCCACTTT	16	TRBV13	TRBJ1-6	NA	NA
CASSLEGTDTQYF	TGTGCCAGCAGCCTCGAGGGCACAGATACGCAGTATTTT	13	TRBV6-2/TRBV6-3	TRBJ2-3	NA	NA
CASRSGSRETQYF	TGTGCCAGTAGATCAGGGTCGCGTGAGACCCAGTACTTC	13	TRBV19	TRBJ2-5	NA	NA
CASSLMNAGFGTDTQYF	TGTGCCAGCAGCTTAATGAACGCGGGGTTCGGCACAGATACGCAGTATTTT	17	TRBV7-2	TRBJ2-3	NA	NA
CASNPGTGGDGNTIYF	TGCGCCAGCAATCCCGGGACAGGGGGCGACGGAAACACCATATATTTT	16	TRBV10-1	TRBJ1-3	TRBD1	NA
CASSLDAGKRLAGGSGYEQYF	TGTGCCAGCAGTTTAGATGCAGGAAAAAGACTAGCGGGTGGGTCGGGCTACGAGCAGTACTTC	21	TRBV27	TRBJ2-7	TRBD2	NA
CASSPGQGRTGWQETQYF	TGTGCCAGCAGCCCCGGACAGGGAAGGACTGGGTGGCAAGAGACCCAGTACTTC	18	TRBV3-1/TRBV3-2	TRBJ2-5	TRBD1	NA
CASSGWGQGEAFF	TGTGCCAGCAGCGGGTGGGGACAGGGTGAAGCTTTCTTT	13	TRBV5-4	TRBJ1-1	TRBD1	NA
CASSLDSGAHYEQYF	TGTGCCAGCAGCTTAGACAGCGGGGCTCACTACGAGCAGTACTTC	15	TRBV7-2	TRBJ2-7	TRBD2	few
CASSLVPRGFDNEQFF	TGCGCCAGCAGCTTGGTTCCCAGGGGGTTTGACAATGAGCAGTTCTTC	16	TRBV5-1	TRBJ2-1	TRBD1	few
CASGTEYIQYF	TGTGCCAGCGGGACAGAGTACATTCAGTACTTC	11	TRBV25-1	TRBJ2-4	TRBD1	NA
CASSYGPRGRETQYF	TGTGCCAGCAGTTATGGTCCCAGGGGGCGAGAGACCCAGTACTTC	15	TRBV6-2/TRBV6-3	TRBJ2-5	TRBD1	once
CASSQGPQGQGDGYTF	TGCGCCAGCAGCCAAGGACCCCAGGGACAAGGGGATGGCTACACCTTC	16	TRBV4-3	TRBJ1-2	NA	NA
CASIGSGGPYNEQFF	TGTGCCAGCATAGGTAGCGGGGGGCCCTACAATGAGCAGTTCTTC	15	TRBV6-1	TRBJ2-1	TRBD2	NA
CASSFGEDLQPQHF	TGTGCCAGCAGCTTCGGGGAAGATTTACAGCCCCAGCATTTT	14	TRBV5-6	TRBJ1-5	NA	once
CASSDWDRGMNTEAFF	TGTGCCAGCAGTGACTGGGACAGGGGGATGAACACTGAAGCTTTCTTT	16	TRBV6-1	TRBJ1-1	TRBD1	NA
CASSLGTNSYEQYF	TGTGCCAGCAGCTTGGGGACTAACTCCTACGAGCAGTACTTC	14	TRBV11-2	TRBJ2-7	TRBD2	once
CASSEGTKSSYEQYF	TGCGCCAGCAGTGAAGGGACAAAGAGCTCCTACGAGCAGTACTTC	15	TRBV10-1	TRBJ2-7	NA	NA
CASTGTGNTNTEAFF	TGTGCCAGTACCGGGACAGGGAACACTAACACTGAAGCTTTCTTT	15	TRBV2	TRBJ1-1	TRBD1	NA
CVSSLGFSLGRRDGYTF	TGTGTCAGCAGTTTGGGGTTTAGTTTGGGGCGACGAGATGGCTACACCTTC	17	TRBV28	TRBJ1-2	NA	NA
CASTPGGATSPLHF	TGTGCCAGCACCCCCGGAGGGGCGACTTCACCCCTCCACTTT	14	TRBV6-5	TRBJ1-6	NA	NA
CATKSGTGGEKLFF	TGTGCCACCAAATCTGGGACAGGGGGTGAAAAACTGTTTTTT	14	TRBV6-5	TRBJ1-4	TRBD1	many
CASSQEETNEKLFF	TGCGCCAGCAGCCAAGAGGAGACTAATGAAAAACTGTTTTTT	14	TRBV4-1	TRBJ1-4	NA	NA
CASSLARDQPQHF	TGTGCCAGCAGTTTAGCGCGTGATCAGCCCCAGCATTTT	13	TRBV12-3/TRBV12-4	TRBJ1-5	NA	NA
CASSKVSELASSPLHF	TGTGCCAGCAGCAAAGTTTCTGAGCTTGCATCTTCACCCCTCCACTTT	16	TRBV21-1	TRBJ1-6	NA	NA
CASSAGLAGAEQYF	TGTGCCAGCAGCGCGGGACTAGCGGGAGCCGAGCAGTACTTC	14	TRBV14	TRBJ2-7	TRBD2	NA
CASSQGAGAMNTEAFF	TGTGCCAGCAGCCAGGGGGCGGGGGCCATGAACACTGAAGCTTTCTTT	16	TRBV7-9	TRBJ1-1	TRBD1	NA
CASSMSGGVNTEAFF	TGTGCCAGCAGCATGTCGGGAGGGGTGAACACTGAAGCTTTCTTT	15	TRBV7-9	TRBJ1-1	NA	NA
CASSQTGANYYGYTF	TGTGCCAGCAGCCAAACAGGGGCCAACTACTATGGCTACACCTTC	15	TRBV7-2	TRBJ1-2	TRBD1	few
CASSLGTGAWDEQFF	TGTGCCAGCTCACTGGGGACAGGGGCTTGGGATGAGCAGTTCTTC	15	TRBV18	TRBJ2-1	TRBD1	NA
CAWSVPPSEKLFF	TGTGCCTGGAGTGTACCCCCGAGCGAAAAACTGTTTTTT	13	TRBV30	TRBJ1-4	NA	NA
CASSSEGGMSNQPQHF	TGTGCCAGCAGCTCCGAGGGAGGGATGAGCAATCAGCCCCAGCATTTT	16	TRBV7-2	TRBJ1-5	NA	once
CASSLPPAETQYF	TGTGCCAGCAGCTTACCGCCTGCGGAGACCCAGTACTTC	13	TRBV7-2	TRBJ2-5	NA	NA
CASSPNSGTYNEQFF	TGTGCCAGCAGCCCAAATAGCGGGACCTACAATGAGCAGTTCTTC	15	TRBV7-2	TRBJ2-1	TRBD2	NA
CASSLSSYEQYF	TGTGCCAGCAGCCTGAGCTCCTACGAGCAGTACTTC	12	TRBV7-8	TRBJ2-7	NA	NA
CATRGGGTDTQYF	TGTGCCACGAGGGGCGGGGGAACAGATACGCAGTATTTT	13	TRBV3-1/TRBV3-2	TRBJ2-3	TRBD2	NA